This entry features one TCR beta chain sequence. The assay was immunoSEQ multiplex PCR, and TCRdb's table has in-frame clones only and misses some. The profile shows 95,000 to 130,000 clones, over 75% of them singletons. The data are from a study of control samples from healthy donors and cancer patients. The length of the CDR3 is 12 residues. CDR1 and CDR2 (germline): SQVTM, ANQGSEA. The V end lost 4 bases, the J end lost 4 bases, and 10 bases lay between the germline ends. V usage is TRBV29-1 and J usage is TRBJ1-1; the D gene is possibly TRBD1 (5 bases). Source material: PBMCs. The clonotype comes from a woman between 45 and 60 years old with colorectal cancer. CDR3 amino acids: CSVAQGGTEAFF. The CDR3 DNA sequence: TGCAGCGTTGCGCAGGGCGGCACTGAAGCTTTCTTT.